Below are 2 T cell receptor beta chains sequenced from a single sample in a study of blood T cell repertoires in COVID-19. Generated by immunoSEQ multiplex PCR, the TCRdb table keeps only in-frame clones and is missing some. Among 100,000 to 150,000 clones listed, about 89% were seen once. Input material: peripheral blood. The receptors come from a woman aged 55 to 70 with acute or convalescent COVID-19.

CDR3 DNA sequence: TGTGCCAGCAGAATTACACCCGGACAGTTATACGAGCAGTACTTC. Residues: CASRITPGQLYEQYF. V and J are TRBV6-5 and TRBJ2-7; the D gene is possibly TRBD1 (6 bases). Looked up from germline, CDR1 is MNHEY and CDR2 is SVGAGI. V lost 6 bases, J lost 4 bases, and 19 bases lay in between. This CDR3 has 15 residues.

The chain carries TRBV18 and TRBJ2-1; D unclear. V was pared by 0 bases and J by 4 bases, with 7 bases between. The germline V gene has CDR1 KGHSH and CDR2 LQKENI. The CDR3 totals 14 residues. The CDR3 spells CASSPPAQYNEQFF. The CDR3 DNA reads TGTGCCAGCTCACCACCGGCCCAATACAATGAGCAGTTCTTC.